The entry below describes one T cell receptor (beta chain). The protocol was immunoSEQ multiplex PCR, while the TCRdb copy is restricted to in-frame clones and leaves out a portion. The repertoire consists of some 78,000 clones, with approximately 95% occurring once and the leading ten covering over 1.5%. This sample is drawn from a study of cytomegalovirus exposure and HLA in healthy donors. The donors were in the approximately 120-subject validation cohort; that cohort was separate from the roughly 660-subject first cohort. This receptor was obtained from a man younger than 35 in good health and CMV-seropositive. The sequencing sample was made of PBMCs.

CDR3 protein: CASTTWGGTGELFF. CDR3 in DNA: TGTGCCAGCACCACGTGGGGGGGAACCGGGGAGCTGTTTTTT. The rearrangement links TRBV2 to TRBJ2-2, with 7 bases lining up with TRBD2. There are 14 residues in the CDR3. Germline assignment: CDR1 SNHLY and CDR2 FYNNEI. The V gene end was trimmed by 7 bases and the J gene end by 5 bases; junction bases not matched to a gene: 7.